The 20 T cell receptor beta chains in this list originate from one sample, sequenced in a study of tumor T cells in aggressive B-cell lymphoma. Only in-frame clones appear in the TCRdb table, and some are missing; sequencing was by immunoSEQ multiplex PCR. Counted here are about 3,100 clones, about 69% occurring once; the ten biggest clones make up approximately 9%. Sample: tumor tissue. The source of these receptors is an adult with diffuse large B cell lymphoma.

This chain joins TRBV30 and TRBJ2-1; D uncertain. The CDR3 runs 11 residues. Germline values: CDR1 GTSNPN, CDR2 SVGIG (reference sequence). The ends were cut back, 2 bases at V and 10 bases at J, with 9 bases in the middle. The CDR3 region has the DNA TGTGCCTGGAGTCTCCTTACAGAGCAGTTCTTC. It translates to CAWSLLTEQFF.

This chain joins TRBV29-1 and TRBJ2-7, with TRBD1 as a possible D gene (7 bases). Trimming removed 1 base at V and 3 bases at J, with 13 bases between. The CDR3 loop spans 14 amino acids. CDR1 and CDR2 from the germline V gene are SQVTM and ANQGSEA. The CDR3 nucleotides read TGCAGCGTTGAAGGGGCAGGGGGAGGCTACGAGCAGTACTTC. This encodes CSVEGAGGGYEQYF.

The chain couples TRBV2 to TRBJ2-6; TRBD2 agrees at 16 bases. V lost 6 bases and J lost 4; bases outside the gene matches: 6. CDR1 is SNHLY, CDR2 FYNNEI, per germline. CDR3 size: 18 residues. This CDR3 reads CASRGLAGGPSGANVLTF. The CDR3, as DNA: TGTGCCAGCAGGGGACTAGCGGGAGGGCCGTCCGGGGCCAACGTCCTGACTTTC.

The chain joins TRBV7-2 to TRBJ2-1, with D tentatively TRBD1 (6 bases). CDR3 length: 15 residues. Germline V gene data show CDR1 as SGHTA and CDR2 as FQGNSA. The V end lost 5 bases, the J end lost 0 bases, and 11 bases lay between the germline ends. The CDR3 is CASSQGRGSYNEQFF. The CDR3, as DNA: TGTGCCAGCAGCCAGGGGCGTGGCTCCTACAATGAGCAGTTCTTC.

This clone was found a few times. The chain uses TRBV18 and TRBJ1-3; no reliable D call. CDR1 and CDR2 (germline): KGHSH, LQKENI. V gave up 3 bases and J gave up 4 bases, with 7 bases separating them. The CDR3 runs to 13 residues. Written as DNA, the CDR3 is TGTGCCAGCTCACCCCCGTCCGGAAACACCATATATTTT. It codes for CASSPPSGNTIYF.

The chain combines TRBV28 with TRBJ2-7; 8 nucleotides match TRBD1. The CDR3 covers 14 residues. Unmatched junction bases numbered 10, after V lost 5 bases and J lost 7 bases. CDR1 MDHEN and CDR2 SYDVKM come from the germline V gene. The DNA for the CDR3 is TGTGCCAGCAGTACGATAAACAGGGGGTGGGAGCAGTACTTC. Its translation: CASSTINRGWEQYF.

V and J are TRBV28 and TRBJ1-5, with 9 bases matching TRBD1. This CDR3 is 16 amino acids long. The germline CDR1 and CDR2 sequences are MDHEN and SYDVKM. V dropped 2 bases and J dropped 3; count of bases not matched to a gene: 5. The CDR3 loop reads CASSLTGQGYNQPQHF. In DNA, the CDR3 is TGTGCCAGCAGTTTAACGGGACAGGGTTACAATCAGCCCCAGCATTTT.

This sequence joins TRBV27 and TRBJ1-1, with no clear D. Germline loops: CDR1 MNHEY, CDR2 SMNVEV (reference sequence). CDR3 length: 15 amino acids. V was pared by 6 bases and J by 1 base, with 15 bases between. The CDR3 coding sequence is TGTGCCAGCAGAAGCTTGGCGGTTGGGAACACTGAAGCTTTCTTT. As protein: CASRSLAVGNTEAFF.

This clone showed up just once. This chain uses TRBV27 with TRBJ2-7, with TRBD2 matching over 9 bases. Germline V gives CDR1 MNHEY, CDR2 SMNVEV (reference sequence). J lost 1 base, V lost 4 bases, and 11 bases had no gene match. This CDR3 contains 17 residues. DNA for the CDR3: TGTGCCAGCAGTTCGGGATTATATAGCGGGAGTTCCTACGAGCAGTACTTC. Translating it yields CASSSGLYSGSSYEQYF.

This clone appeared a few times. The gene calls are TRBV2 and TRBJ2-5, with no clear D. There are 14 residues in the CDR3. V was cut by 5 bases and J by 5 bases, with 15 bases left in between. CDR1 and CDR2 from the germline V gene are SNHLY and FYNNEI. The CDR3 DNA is TGTGCCAGCAGTTTATTCGACGGGTCCGAGACCCAGTACTTC. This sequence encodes CASSLFDGSETQYF.

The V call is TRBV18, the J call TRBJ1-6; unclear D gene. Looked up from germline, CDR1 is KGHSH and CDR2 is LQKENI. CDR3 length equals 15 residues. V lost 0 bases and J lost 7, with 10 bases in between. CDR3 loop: CASSPPGSQNSPLHF. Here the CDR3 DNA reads TGTGCCAGCTCACCACCGGGCAGTCAGAATTCACCCCTCCACTTT.

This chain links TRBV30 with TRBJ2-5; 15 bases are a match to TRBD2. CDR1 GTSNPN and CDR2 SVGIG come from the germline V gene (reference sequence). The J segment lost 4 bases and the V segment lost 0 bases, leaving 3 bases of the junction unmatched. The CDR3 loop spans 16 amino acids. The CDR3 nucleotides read TGTGCCTGGAGTGTAGGACTAGCGGGAGGGTCAGAGACCCAGTACTTC. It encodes CAWSVGLAGGSETQYF.

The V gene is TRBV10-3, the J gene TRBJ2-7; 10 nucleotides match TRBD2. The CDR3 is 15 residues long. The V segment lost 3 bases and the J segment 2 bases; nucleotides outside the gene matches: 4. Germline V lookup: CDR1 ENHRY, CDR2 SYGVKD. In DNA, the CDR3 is TGTGCCATCAGTGAAGGACTAGCGGCCGCCTACGAGCAGTACTTC. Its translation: CAISEGLAAAYEQYF.

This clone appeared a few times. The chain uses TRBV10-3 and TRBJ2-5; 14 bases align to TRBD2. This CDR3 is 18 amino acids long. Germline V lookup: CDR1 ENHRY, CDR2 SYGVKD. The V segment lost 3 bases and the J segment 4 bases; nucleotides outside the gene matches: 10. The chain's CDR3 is CAISEGLAGTSGRETQYF. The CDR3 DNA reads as TGTGCCATCAGTGAAGGCCTTGCCGGGACTAGCGGGAGAGAGACCCAGTACTTC.

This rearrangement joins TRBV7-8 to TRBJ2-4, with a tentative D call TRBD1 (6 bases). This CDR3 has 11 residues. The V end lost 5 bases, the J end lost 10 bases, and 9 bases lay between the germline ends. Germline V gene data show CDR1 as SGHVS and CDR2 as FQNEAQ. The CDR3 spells CASSTGTIQYF. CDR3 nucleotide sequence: TGTGCCAGCAGCACCGGGACAATTCAGTACTTC.

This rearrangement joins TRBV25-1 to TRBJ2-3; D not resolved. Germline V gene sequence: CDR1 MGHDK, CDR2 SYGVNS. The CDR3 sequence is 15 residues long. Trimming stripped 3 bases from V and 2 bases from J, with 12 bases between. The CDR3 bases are TGTGCCAGCAGTGACGGTCCGACTCTCACAGATACGCAGTATTTT. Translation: CASSDGPTLTDTQYF.

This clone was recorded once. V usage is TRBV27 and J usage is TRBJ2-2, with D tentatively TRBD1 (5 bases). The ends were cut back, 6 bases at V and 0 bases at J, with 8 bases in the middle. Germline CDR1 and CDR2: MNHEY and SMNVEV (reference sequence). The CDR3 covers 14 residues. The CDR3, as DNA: TGTGCCAGCAGGGGGCCGTCGAACACCGGGGAGCTGTTTTTT. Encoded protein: CASRGPSNTGELFF.

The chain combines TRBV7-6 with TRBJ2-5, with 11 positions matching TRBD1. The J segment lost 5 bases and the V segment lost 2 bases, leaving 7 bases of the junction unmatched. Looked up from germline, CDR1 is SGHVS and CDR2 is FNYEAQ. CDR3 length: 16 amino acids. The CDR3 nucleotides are TGTGCCAGCAGCTTAACCCCGGGACAGGGGGACGAGACCCAGTACTTC. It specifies CASSLTPGQGDETQYF. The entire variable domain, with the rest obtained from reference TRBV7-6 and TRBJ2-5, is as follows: GAGVSQSPRYKVTKRGQDVALRCDPISGHVSLYWYRQALGQGPEFLTYFNYEAQQDKSGLPNDRFSAERPEGSISTLTIQRTEQRDSAMYRCASSLTPGQGDETQYFGPGTRLLVL.

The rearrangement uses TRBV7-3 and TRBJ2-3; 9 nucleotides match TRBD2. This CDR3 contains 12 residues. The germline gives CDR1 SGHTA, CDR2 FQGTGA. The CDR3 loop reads CASGAGGNTQYF. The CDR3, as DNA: TGTGCGAGCGGAGCGGGAGGAAATACGCAGTATTTT.

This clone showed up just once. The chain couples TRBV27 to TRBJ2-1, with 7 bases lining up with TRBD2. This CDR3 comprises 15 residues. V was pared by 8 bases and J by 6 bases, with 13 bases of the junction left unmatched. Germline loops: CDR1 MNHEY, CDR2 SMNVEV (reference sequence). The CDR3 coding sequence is TGTGCCAGCCGGTTGGGACTACGGGCCATCAATGAGCAGTTCTTC. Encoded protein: CASRLGLRAINEQFF.